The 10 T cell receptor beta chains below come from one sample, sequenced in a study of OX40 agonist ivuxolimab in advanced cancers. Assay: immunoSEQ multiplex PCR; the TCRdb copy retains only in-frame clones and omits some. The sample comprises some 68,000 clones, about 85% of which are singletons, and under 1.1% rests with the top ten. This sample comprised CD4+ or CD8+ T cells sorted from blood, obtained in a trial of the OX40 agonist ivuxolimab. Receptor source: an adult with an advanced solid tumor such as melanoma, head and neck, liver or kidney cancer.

The CDR3 spells CASSLDAGSSYGYTF. The CDR3, as DNA: TGTGCCAGCAGCTTAGATGCGGGGTCCTCCTATGGCTACACCTTC. The chain joins TRBV7-2 to TRBJ1-2; no reliable D call. The CDR3 is 15 amino acids. Trimming stripped 1 base from V and 4 bases from J, with 13 bases between. The germline V gene encodes CDR1 SGHTA and CDR2 FQGNSA.

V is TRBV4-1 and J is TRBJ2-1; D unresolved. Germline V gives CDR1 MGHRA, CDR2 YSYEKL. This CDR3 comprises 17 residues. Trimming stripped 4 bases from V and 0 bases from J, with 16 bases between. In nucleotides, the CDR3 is TGCGCCAGCAGCCCCTACCCTCTTTCAAGCTCCTACAATGAGCAGTTCTTC. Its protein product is CASSPYPLSSSYNEQFF.

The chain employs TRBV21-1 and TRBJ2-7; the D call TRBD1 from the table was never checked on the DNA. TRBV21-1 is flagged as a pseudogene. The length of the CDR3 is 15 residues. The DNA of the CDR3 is TGTGCCAGCAGCAAAGGAGACAGGGGGTCCCACGAGCAGTACTTC. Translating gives CASSKGDRGSHEQYF.

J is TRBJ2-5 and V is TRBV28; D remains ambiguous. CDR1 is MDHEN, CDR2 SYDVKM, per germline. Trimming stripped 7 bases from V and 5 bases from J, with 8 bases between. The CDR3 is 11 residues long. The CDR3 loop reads CASTSIETQYF. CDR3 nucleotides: TGTGCCAGCACCTCAATCGAGACCCAGTACTTC.

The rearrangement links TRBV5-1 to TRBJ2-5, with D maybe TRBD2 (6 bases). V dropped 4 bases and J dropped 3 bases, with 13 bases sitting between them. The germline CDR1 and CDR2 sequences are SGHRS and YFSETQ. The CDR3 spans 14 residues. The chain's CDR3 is CASSQGLLKETQYF. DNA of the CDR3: TGCGCCAGCAGCCAAGGACTACTAAAAGAGACCCAGTACTTC.

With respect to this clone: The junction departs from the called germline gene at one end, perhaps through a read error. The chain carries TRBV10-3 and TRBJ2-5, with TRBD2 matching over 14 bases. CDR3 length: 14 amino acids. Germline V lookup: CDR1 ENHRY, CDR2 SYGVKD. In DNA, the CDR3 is TGTGCCACCTGGTCGGGACTAGCGGGAGAGGCCCAGTACTTC. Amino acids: CATWSGLAGEAQYF.

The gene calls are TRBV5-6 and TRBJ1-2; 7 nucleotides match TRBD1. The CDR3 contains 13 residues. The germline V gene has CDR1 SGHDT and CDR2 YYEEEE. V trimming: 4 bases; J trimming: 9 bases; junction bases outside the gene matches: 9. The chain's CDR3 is CASSPGTVVSYTF. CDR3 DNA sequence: TGTGCCAGCAGCCCGGGGACAGTAGTGAGCTACACCTTC.

CDR3 amino acids: CAIRSGLVNYGYTF. The CDR3, as DNA: TGTGCCATCAGATCAGGGTTGGTTAACTATGGCTACACCTTC. This chain joins TRBV10-3 and TRBJ1-2; possibly TRBD1 for D (5 bases). Per germline, CDR1 ENHRY and CDR2 SYGVKD. With 6 bases removed from V and 1 base from J, the gap between germline ends came to 12 bases. This CDR3 has 14 amino acids.

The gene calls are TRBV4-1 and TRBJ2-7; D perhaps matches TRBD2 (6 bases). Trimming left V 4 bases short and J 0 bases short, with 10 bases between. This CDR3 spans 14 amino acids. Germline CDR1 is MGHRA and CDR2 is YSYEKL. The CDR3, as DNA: TGCGCCAGCAGCCGGGACGGGGGCTCCTACGAGCAGTACTTC. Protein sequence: CASSRDGGSYEQYF.

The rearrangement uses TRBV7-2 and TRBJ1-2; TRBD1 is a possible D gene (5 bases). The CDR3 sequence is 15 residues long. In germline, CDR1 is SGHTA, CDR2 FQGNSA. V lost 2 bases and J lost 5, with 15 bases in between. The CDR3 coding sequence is TGTGCCAGCAGCTTAAGTGGGGCAGATCCATATGGCTACACCTTC. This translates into CASSLSGADPYGYTF. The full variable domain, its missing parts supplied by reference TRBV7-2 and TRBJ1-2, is GAGVSQSPSNKVTEKGKDVELRCDPISGHTALYWYRQSLGQGLEFLIYFQGNSAPDKSGLPSDRFSAERTGGSVSTLTIQRTQQEDSAVYLCASSLSGADPYGYTFGSGTRLTVV.